Each of the 25 T cell receptor beta chains below was sequenced from the same sample in a study of shared clonotypes between healthy human individuals. Profiling relied on immunoSEQ multiplex PCR, and the TCRdb table lists in-frame clones only, not all of them. This table holds about 1 million clones, about 75% found once. Sequencing input: memory CD4+ T cells sorted from blood. Subset reported: CD45RA-negative fraction. Receptors were obtained from a man aged 18-30 years in good health.

This clone has just one count. The rearrangement uses TRBV29-1 and TRBJ2-2, with a tentative D call TRBD1 (5 bases). Germline CDR1 SQVTM, CDR2 ANQGSEA. The CDR3 is 14 residues long. Trimming pared 4 bases from V and 4 bases from J, leaving 13 bases between. The CDR3: CSVVRDRFTGELFF. DNA of the CDR3: TGCAGCGTTGTCAGGGATCGGTTCACCGGGGAGCTGTTTTTT.

This clone was recorded once. The chain uses TRBV27 and TRBJ2-7, with D unresolved. Germline-derived CDR1 and CDR2 are MNHEY and SMNVEV (reference sequence). Trimming took 5 bases from V and 3 from J, leaving 8 bases between them. The CDR3 contains 12 residues. DNA of the CDR3: TGTGCCAGCAGTCCGCTCGGCTACGAGCAGTACTTC. This encodes CASSPLGYEQYF.

Only a few counts were recorded for this clone. V and J are TRBV2 and TRBJ2-5; D is uncertain. The CDR3 contains 13 residues. The V end lost 5 bases, the J end lost 4 bases, and 11 bases lay between the germline ends. Germline V gene data show CDR1 as SNHLY and CDR2 as FYNNEI. The DNA of the CDR3 is TGTGCCAGCAGTACGACCTGGGGAGAGACCCAGTACTTC. Its translation is CASSTTWGETQYF. The variable domain in full, with the rest retrieved from reference TRBV2 and TRBJ2-5, is EPEVTQTPSHQVTQMGQEVILRCVPISNHLYFYWYRQILGQKVEFLVSFYNNEISEKSEIFDDQFSVERPDGSNFTLKIRSTKLEDSAMYFCASSTTWGETQYFGPGTRLLVL.

The CDR3 sequence is CASSDMTDFNEKLFF. As DNA, the CDR3 is TGTGCCAGCAGCGACATGACAGATTTTAATGAAAAACTGTTTTTT. The chain is built from TRBV14 and TRBJ1-4; D is possibly TRBD1 (5 bases). There are 15 residues in the CDR3. The germline gives CDR1 SGHDN, CDR2 FVKESK. V dropped 5 bases and J dropped 4 bases, with 14 bases sitting between them.

The chain links TRBV2 to TRBJ2-3; D unclear. V was shortened by 6 bases and J by 0 bases, with 13 bases between the two germline ends. Germline V gene sequence: CDR1 SNHLY, CDR2 FYNNEI. The CDR3 runs to 15 residues. DNA of the CDR3: TGTGCCAGCAGGGCAATGGGTTCTAGCACAGATACGCAGTATTTT. This sequence encodes CASRAMGSSTDTQYF.

V and J are TRBV2 and TRBJ2-7; possible D gene TRBD2, 6 bases. Germline V gene lookup returns CDR1 SNHLY and CDR2 FYNNEI. The CDR3 is made up of 13 amino acids. V dropped 6 bases and J dropped 0 bases, with 9 bases sitting between them. This CDR3 is CASRDYYSYEQYF. The CDR3 DNA reads as TGTGCCAGCAGGGACTACTACTCCTACGAGCAGTACTTC.

This sequence joins TRBV6-5 and TRBJ2-1; TRBD1 might be the D (5 bases). This CDR3 is built from 14 residues. Looked up from germline, CDR1 is MNHEY and CDR2 is SVGAGI. Trimming shortened V by 2 bases and J by 7 bases, and 12 bases separated the two germline ends. The CDR3 coding sequence is TGTGCCAGCAGTTACAGGGGCGTCCTAAATGAGCAGTTCTTC. As protein: CASSYRGVLNEQFF.

The rearrangement links TRBV5-6 to TRBJ1-5; 9 bases agree with TRBD1. This CDR3 contains 16 residues. The germline V gene has CDR1 SGHDT and CDR2 YYEEEE. The V segment lost 3 bases and the J segment 1 base; nucleotides outside the gene matches: 5. The CDR3 DNA reads TGTGCCAGCAGCTCAGGGACAGGGAGGAGCAATCAGCCCCAGCATTTT. Protein sequence: CASSSGTGRSNQPQHF.

This chain joins TRBV5-1 and TRBJ1-6; 9 positions agree with TRBD1. The CDR3 runs 14 residues. Germline loops: CDR1 SGHRS, CDR2 YFSETQ. Trimming cost V 4 bases and J 7 bases; bases outside gene matches: 3. CDR3 coding DNA: TGCGCCAGCAGCCAGGGACAGGGAAATTCACCCCTCCACTTT. It codes for CASSQGQGNSPLHF.

This clone was observed a handful of times. The J gene is TRBJ2-1, the V gene TRBV28; possible D gene TRBD1, 5 bases. This CDR3 has 16 amino acids. Germline loops: CDR1 MDHEN, CDR2 SYDVKM. The V end lost 6 bases, the J end lost 4 bases, and 19 bases lay between the germline ends. CDR3 in DNA: TGTGCCAGCAGCCTCCACCAGGGTAGGGGTTACAATGAGCAGTTCTTC. Its translation is CASSLHQGRGYNEQFF.

The V gene is TRBV4-1, the J gene TRBJ2-7; TRBD2 matches 11 bases. This CDR3 contains 16 residues. V lost 1 base to trimming and J lost 6 bases; unmatched junction nucleotides: 8. Germline CDR1 reads MGHRA; CDR2 reads YSYEKL. In DNA, the CDR3 is TGCGCCAGCAGCCAAGGATGGGGGCTAGCGGGAGGCGAGCAGTACTTC. Translated, it gives CASSQGWGLAGGEQYF.

The V call is TRBV6-5, the J call TRBJ1-6; D not certain. CDR3 length: 14 amino acids. V was pared by 6 bases and J by 7 bases, with 13 bases between. CDR1 and CDR2 from the germline V gene are MNHEY and SVGAGI. The CDR3 nucleotides read TGTGCCAGCAGCCCTAGGACCGCGAATTCACCCCTCCACTTT. Translated, it gives CASSPRTANSPLHF.

The chain combines TRBV5-1 with TRBJ2-3; 7 nucleotides align to TRBD2. CDR1 and CDR2 from the germline V gene are SGHRS and YFSETQ. CDR3 length: 14 residues. With V trimmed by 4 bases and J by 4 bases, 6 bases remained unmatched. As DNA, the CDR3 is TGCGCCAGCAGCGTCGGGGGGAGTGCAGATACGCAGTATTTT. Amino acid sequence: CASSVGGSADTQYF.

This clone showed up just once. The chain recombines TRBV5-1 with TRBJ2-7, with D possibly TRBD1 on 6 matching bases. This CDR3 contains 16 residues. Germline V gene data show CDR1 as SGHRS and CDR2 as YFSETQ. V was cut by 4 bases and J by 2 bases, with 19 bases left in between. The CDR3 spells CASSRGHRESTYEQYF. The CDR3 DNA is TGCGCCAGCAGCCGAGGCCACAGGGAAAGTACCTACGAGCAGTACTTC. Full variable domain (remainder filled in from reference TRBV5-1 and TRBJ2-7): KAGVTQTPRYLIKTRGQQVTLSCSPISGHRSVSWYQQTPGQGLQFLFEYFSETQRNKGNFPGRFSGRQFSNSRSEMNVSTLELGDSALYLCASSRGHRESTYEQYFGPGTRLTVT.

This clone was picked up one time. The chain recombines TRBV28 with TRBJ1-5; 7 bases align to TRBD1. Germline CDR1 and CDR2: MDHEN and SYDVKM. Trimming cost V 10 bases and J 7 bases; bases outside gene matches: 10. This CDR3 is 13 amino acids long. This CDR3 reads CATRDSSSQPQHF. The CDR3, as DNA: TGTGCCACCAGGGACAGTTCGTCCCAGCCCCAGCATTTT. Supplemented by reference TRBV28 and TRBJ1-5, the full variable domain reads DVKVTQSSRYLVKRTGEKVFLECVQDMDHENMFWYRQDPGLGLRLIYFSYDVKMKEKGDIPEGYSVSREKKERFSLILESASTNQTSMYLCATRDSSSQPQHFGDGTRLSIL.

The V gene is TRBV10-3, the J gene TRBJ2-7; the match to TRBD2 covers 9 bases. CDR1 ENHRY and CDR2 SYGVKD come from the germline V gene. V shed 3 bases and J 2 bases; nucleotides not matched to a gene: 5. The CDR3 runs 15 residues. CDR3 nucleotides: TGTGCCATCAGTGACCAGACTAGCGGTACCTACGAGCAGTACTTC. Translating gives CAISDQTSGTYEQYF.

The chain combines TRBV5-1 with TRBJ1-2; perhaps TRBD1 as D (5 bases). The germline gives CDR1 SGHRS, CDR2 YFSETQ. There are 14 residues in the CDR3. V was trimmed by 3 bases and J by 6 bases, leaving 15 bases between them. CDR3 sequence (DNA): TGCGCCAGCAGCTCGGGGTTAGGGGACCATGGCTACACCTTC. Translated, it gives CASSSGLGDHGYTF.

The rearrangement uses TRBV10-2 and TRBJ2-3; perhaps TRBD2 as D (5 bases). Trimming took 3 bases from V and 0 from J, leaving 7 bases between them. The germline V gene has CDR1 WSHSY and CDR2 SAAADI. This CDR3 is built from 14 residues. CDR3 coding DNA: TGCGCCAGCAGTGACAGGACTAGCACAGATACGCAGTATTTT. This gives the protein CASSDRTSTDTQYF.

This chain links TRBV7-9 with TRBJ2-6; D perhaps matches TRBD1 (5 bases). The CDR3 contains 16 residues. Trimming took off 5 bases at V and 2 bases at J, with 13 bases between the two ends. Germline lookup yields CDR1 SEHNR and CDR2 FQNEAQ (reference sequence). The CDR3 nucleotides are TGTGCCAGCAGCCAAACCCCACAGGCTGGGGCCAACGTCCTGACTTTC. Amino acids: CASSQTPQAGANVLTF.

A word on this clone: This sample includes further DNA sequences coding for the same CDR3. The CDR3 DNA sequence: TGTGCCTGGAACCGGGGTTTGACAGATACGCAGTATTTT. This codes for CAWNRGLTDTQYF. The chain is built from TRBV30 and TRBJ2-3, with D tentatively TRBD2 (5 bases). Trimming took 4 bases from V and 3 from J, leaving 11 bases between them. Germline V CDR1 and CDR2: GTSNPN, SVGIG (reference sequence). This CDR3 region has 13 residues.

The CDR3 coding sequence is TGTGCCAGCAGCGTGGACAGGGGGCCATACGAGCAGTACTTC. Its protein is CASSVDRGPYEQYF. This chain joins TRBV2 and TRBJ2-5, with 11 nucleotides matching TRBD1. Near its end, the DNA agrees better with TRBJ2-7, so the J call may be wrong. The CDR3 extends over 14 amino acids. Germline V gives CDR1 SNHLY, CDR2 FYNNEI.

The rearrangement joins TRBV6-5 to TRBJ2-7; 9 bases fit TRBD1. Trimming took 5 bases from V and 2 from J; bases not matched to a gene: 7. Germline V CDR1 and CDR2: MNHEY, SVGAGI. CDR3 length: 15 amino acids. The CDR3 region has the DNA TGTGCCAGCAGTGCAACCGGGACAGGGCCCTACGAGCAGTACTTC. Its protein is CASSATGTGPYEQYF.

The genes are TRBV29-1 and TRBJ2-1; perhaps TRBD2 as D (5 bases). Trimming took off 7 bases at V and 1 base at J, with 17 bases between the two ends. Germline loops: CDR1 SQVTM, CDR2 ANQGSEA. The CDR3 is 15 amino acids. The CDR3 region has the DNA TGCAGCGGCTCCCAAGGAGCGGCTTCCTACAATGAGCAGTTCTTC. As protein: CSGSQGAASYNEQFF.

This sequence joins TRBV2 and TRBJ1-4, with D perhaps TRBD1 (6 bases). Germline loops: CDR1 SNHLY, CDR2 FYNNEI. The V end lost 5 bases, the J end lost 6 bases, and 13 bases lay between the germline ends. The CDR3 length is 14 residues. This CDR3 reads CASSSVGGHEKLFF. CDR3 DNA sequence: TGTGCCAGCAGTTCCGTCGGGGGGCATGAAAAACTGTTTTTT.

This clone showed up just a few times. The rearrangement links TRBV29-1 to TRBJ2-3; the match to TRBD1 covers 7 bases. Looked up from germline, CDR1 is SQVTM and CDR2 is ANQGSEA. V dropped 6 bases and J dropped 3; count of bases not matched to a gene: 3. CDR3 length: 12 amino acids. CDR3 sequence reads: CSVQTGTDTQYF. CDR3 DNA: TGCAGCGTCCAGACAGGGACAGATACGCAGTATTTT.